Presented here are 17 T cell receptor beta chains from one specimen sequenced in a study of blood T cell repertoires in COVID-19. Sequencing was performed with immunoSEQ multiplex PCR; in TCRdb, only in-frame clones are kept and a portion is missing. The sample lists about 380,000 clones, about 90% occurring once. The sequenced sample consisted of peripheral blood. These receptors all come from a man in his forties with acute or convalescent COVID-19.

The CDR3 DNA reads as TGCAGTGCTAGTACTGGTCTAGCTGGAAACACCATATATTTT. It codes for CSASTGLAGNTIYF. The V gene is TRBV20-1, the J gene TRBJ1-3; no firm D call. The V gene lost 3 bases and the J gene lost 2 bases, with 11 bases spanning the gap. Germline CDR1 and CDR2: DFQATT and SNEGSKA (reference sequence). This CDR3 has 14 amino acids.

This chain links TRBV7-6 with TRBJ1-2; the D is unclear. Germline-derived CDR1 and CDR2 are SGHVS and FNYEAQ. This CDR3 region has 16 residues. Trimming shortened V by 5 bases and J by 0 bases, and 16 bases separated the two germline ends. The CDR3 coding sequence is TGTGCCAGCAGCCGACGGATTTGGGGAGCTAACTATGGCTACACCTTC. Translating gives CASSRRIWGANYGYTF.

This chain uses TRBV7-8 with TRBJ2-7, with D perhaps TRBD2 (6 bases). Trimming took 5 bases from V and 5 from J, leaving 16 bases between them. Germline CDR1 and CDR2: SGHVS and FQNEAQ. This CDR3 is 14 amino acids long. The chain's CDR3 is CASSLLGGSHEQYF. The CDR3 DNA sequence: TGTGCCAGCAGCCTCCTCGGAGGGTCCCACGAGCAGTACTTC.

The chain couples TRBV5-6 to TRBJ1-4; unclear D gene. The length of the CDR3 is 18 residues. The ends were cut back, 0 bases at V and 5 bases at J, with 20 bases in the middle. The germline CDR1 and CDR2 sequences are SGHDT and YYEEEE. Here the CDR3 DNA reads TGTGCCAGCAGCTTGGCCGGTAGTCTCCCAGGCGCCAATGAAAAACTGTTTTTT. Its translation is CASSLAGSLPGANEKLFF. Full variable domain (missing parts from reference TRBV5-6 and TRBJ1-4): DAGVTQSPTHLIKTRGQQVTLRCSPKSGHDTVSWYQQALGQGPQFIFQYYEEEERQRGNFPDRFSGHQFPNYSSELNVNALLLGDSALYLCASSLAGSLPGANEKLFFGSGTQLSVL.

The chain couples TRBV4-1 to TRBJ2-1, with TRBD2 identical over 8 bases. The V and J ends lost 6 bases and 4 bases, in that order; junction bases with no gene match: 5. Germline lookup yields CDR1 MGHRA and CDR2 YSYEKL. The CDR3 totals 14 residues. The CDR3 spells CASRPGGMYNEQFF. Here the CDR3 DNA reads TGCGCCAGCAGGCCGGGAGGGATGTACAATGAGCAGTTCTTC.

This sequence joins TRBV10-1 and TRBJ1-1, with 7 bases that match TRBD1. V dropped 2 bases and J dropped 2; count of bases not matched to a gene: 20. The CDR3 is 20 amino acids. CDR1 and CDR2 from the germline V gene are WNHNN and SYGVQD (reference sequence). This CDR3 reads CASSETLKRDSSVYNTEAFF. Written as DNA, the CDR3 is TGCGCCAGCAGTGAGACCCTTAAACGGGACAGCTCAGTATACAACACTGAAGCTTTCTTT.

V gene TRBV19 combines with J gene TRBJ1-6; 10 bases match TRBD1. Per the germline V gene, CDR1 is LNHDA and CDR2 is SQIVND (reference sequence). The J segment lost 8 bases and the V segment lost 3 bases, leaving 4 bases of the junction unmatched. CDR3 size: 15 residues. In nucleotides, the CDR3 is TGTGCCAGTAGTATCGGGGGGACAGGGGATTCACCCCTCCACTTT. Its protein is CASSIGGTGDSPLHF.

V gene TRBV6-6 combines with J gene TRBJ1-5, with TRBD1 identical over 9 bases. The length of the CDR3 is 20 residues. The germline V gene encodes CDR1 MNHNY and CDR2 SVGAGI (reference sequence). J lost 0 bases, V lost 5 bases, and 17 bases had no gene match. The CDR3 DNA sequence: TGTGCCAGCAGTCCCCCCGGACAGGGGCAACCCGGCTATAGCAATCAGCCCCAGCATTTT. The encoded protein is CASSPPGQGQPGYSNQPQHF.

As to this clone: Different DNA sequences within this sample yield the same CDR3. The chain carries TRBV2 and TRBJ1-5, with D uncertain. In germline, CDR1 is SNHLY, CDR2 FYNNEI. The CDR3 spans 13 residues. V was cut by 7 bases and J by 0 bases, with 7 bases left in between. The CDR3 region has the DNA TGTGCCAGCACCCGAGATAGCAATCAGCCCCAGCATTTT. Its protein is CASTRDSNQPQHF.

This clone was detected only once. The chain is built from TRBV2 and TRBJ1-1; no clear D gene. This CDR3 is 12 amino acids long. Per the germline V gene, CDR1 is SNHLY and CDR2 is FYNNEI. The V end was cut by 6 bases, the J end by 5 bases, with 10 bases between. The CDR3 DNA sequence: TGTGCCAGCAGCATATCCGGGACTGAAGCTTTCTTT. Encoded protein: CASSISGTEAFF.

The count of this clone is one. Here the CDR3 reads CAARWWGGIGTEAFF. CDR3 coding DNA: TGTGCCGCAAGATGGTGGGGCGGGATAGGCACTGAAGCTTTCTTT. This sequence joins TRBV5-6 and TRBJ1-1, with D possibly TRBD1 on 5 matching bases. Trimming shortened V by 10 bases and J by 4 bases, and 23 bases separated the two germline ends. The CDR3 has 15 amino acids. Germline CDR1 reads SGHDT; CDR2 reads YYEEEE.

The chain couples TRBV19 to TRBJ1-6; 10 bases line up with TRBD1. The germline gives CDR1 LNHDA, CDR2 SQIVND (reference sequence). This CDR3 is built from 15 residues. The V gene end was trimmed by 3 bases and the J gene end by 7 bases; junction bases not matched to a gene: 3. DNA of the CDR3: TGTGCCAGTAGTATGTGGGACAGGGGCAATTCACCCCTCCACTTT. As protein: CASSMWDRGNSPLHF.

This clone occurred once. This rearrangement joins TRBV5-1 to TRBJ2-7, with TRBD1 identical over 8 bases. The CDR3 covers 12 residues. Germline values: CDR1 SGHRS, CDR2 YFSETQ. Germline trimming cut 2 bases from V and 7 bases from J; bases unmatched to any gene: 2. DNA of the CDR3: TGCGCCAGCAGCTTACAGGGGGGTGAGCAGTACTTC. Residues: CASSLQGGEQYF.

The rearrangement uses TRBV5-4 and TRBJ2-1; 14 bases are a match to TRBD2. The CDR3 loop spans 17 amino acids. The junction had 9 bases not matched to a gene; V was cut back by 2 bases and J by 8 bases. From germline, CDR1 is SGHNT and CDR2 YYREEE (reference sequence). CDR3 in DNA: TGTGCCAGCAGCTTTCGTACCGGGACTAGCGGGAGAGATGAGCAGTTCTTC. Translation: CASSFRTGTSGRDEQFF.

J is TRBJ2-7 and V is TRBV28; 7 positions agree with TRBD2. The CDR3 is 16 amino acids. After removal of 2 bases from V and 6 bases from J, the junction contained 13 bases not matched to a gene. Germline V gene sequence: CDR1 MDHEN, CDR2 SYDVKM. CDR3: CASSLVASGVYFEQYF. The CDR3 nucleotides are TGTGCCAGCAGTTTAGTCGCTAGCGGAGTATATTTCGAGCAGTACTTC.

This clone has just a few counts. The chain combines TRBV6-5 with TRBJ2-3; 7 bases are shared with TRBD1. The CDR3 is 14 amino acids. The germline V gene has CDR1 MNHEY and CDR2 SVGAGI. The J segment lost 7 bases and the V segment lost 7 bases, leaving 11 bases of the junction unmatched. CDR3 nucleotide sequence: TGTGCCAGCATACGGGACAGAATACCAAATACGCAGTATTTT. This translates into CASIRDRIPNTQYF.

CDR3 region: CASSPLRTSGNEQFF. CDR3 bases: TGCGCCAGCAGCCCTTTAAGGACTAGCGGTAATGAGCAGTTCTTC. The chain carries TRBV4-1 and TRBJ2-1, with 10 bases identical to TRBD2. Germline loops: CDR1 MGHRA, CDR2 YSYEKL. This CDR3 region has 15 residues. The V and J ends lost 4 bases and 7 bases, in that order; junction bases with no gene match: 7.